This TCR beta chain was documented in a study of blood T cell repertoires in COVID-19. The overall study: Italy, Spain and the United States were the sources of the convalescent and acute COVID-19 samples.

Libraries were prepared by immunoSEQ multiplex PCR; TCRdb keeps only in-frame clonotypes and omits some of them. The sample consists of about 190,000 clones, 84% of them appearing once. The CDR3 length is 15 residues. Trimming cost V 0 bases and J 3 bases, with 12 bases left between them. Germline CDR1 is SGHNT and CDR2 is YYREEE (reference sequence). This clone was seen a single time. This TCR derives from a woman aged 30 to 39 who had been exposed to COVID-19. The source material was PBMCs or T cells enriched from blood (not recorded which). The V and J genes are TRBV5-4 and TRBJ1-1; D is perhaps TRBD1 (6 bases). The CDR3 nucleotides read TGTGCCAGCAGCTTGGATGGGGGCGCCTACACTGAAGCTTTCTTT. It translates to CASSLDGGAYTEAFF.